The 26 T cell receptor beta chains in this list originate from one sample, sequenced in a study of blood T cell repertoires in COVID-19. Only in-frame clones appear in the TCRdb table, and some are missing; sequencing was by immunoSEQ multiplex PCR. The sample carries about 120,000 clones, about 85% recorded once. The source material was peripheral blood. The source of these receptors is a woman aged 55 to 70 with COVID-19, enrolled during active disease.

The V call is TRBV28, the J call TRBJ1-3; TRBD1 aligns across 8 bases. V lost 8 bases, J lost 2 bases, and 11 bases stayed unmatched. The CDR3 spans 16 residues. The V gene's germline CDR1 is MDHEN and CDR2 SYDVKM. This CDR3 is CASGTGGRFTGNTIYF. Here the CDR3 DNA reads TGTGCCAGCGGAACAGGGGGGAGATTTACTGGAAACACCATATATTTT.

This chain links TRBV16 with TRBJ1-5; tentatively, D is TRBD1 (6 bases). The CDR3 totals 16 residues. The germline gives CDR1 KGHSY, CDR2 FQNENV. Between the trimmed V and J ends, which lost 2 bases and 2 bases, there was a span of 13 bases. CDR3 residues: CASSQTGAGGNQPQHF. The CDR3 DNA sequence: TGTGCCAGCAGCCAAACCGGAGCAGGGGGCAATCAGCCCCAGCATTTT.

The gene calls are TRBV4-2 and TRBJ1-2; D unclear. Deletions cut 0 bases from V and 2 bases from J, with 7 bases between. The CDR3 consists of 14 residues. Germline V gene sequence: CDR1 LGHNA, CDR2 YNFKEQ. CDR3 DNA sequence: TGTGCCAGCAGCCAAGATACGGGGAACTATGGCTACACCTTC. Protein: CASSQDTGNYGYTF.

The chain is built from TRBV12-5 and TRBJ1-3; no reliable D call. Germline V gene lookup returns CDR1 LGHNT and CDR2 FRNRAP. The length of the CDR3 is 16 residues. Trimming removed 1 base from V and 1 base from J, with 11 bases in between. CDR3 nucleotides: TGTGCTAGTGGTTTGGGCCAGCCGACTTCTGGAAACACCATATATTTT. Amino acid sequence: CASGLGQPTSGNTIYF.

This sequence joins TRBV6-6 and TRBJ1-4; 11 bases agree with TRBD1. The CDR3 spans 16 residues. Germline CDR1 and CDR2: MNHNY and SVGAGI (reference sequence). The trim removed 5 bases at V and 8 bases at J, leaving 10 bases unmatched. The CDR3 DNA sequence: TGTGCCAGCAGTCCCTGGGGACAGGGGGTGGGAGAAAAACTGTTTTTT. It specifies CASSPWGQGVGEKLFF.

The V and J genes are TRBV11-2 and TRBJ2-1; 7 bases fit TRBD2. After removal of 3 bases from V and 1 base from J, the junction contained 12 bases not matched to a gene. Germline V gene sequence: CDR1 SGHAT, CDR2 FQNNGV. This CDR3 is built from 18 residues. The CDR3 DNA follows: TGTGCCAGCAGCTTTATTCCCGCCGGGGGGTCTTCCTACAATGAGCAGTTCTTC. It codes for CASSFIPAGGSSYNEQFF.

This chain connects TRBV29-1 to TRBJ1-1; 7 nucleotides agree with TRBD1. The CDR3 consists of 13 residues. From germline, CDR1 is SQVTM and CDR2 ANQGSEA. J lost 6 bases, V lost 2 bases, and 6 bases had no gene match. CDR3 protein: CSVETTGRAEAFF. CDR3 in DNA: TGCAGCGTTGAAACGACAGGGCGGGCTGAAGCTTTCTTT.

This chain joins TRBV2 and TRBJ2-1, with TRBD2 matching over 12 bases. Germline CDR1 is SNHLY and CDR2 is FYNNEI. The CDR3 loop spans 16 amino acids. J gave up 8 bases and V 3 bases, and 8 bases lay outside the gene matches. Here the CDR3 DNA reads TGTGCCAGCAGTGATCGGGCTAGCGGGGGGGCGGATGAGCAGTTCTTC. This gives the protein CASSDRASGGADEQFF.

The chain uses TRBV24-1 and TRBJ2-2, with 7 nucleotides matching TRBD1. CDR3 length: 14 residues. Germline CDR1 is KGHDR and CDR2 is SFDVKD. With V trimmed by 9 bases and J by 6 bases, 9 bases remained unmatched. DNA for the CDR3: TGTGCCACCTCTGCCGGGACAGTAGCCGGGGAGCTGTTTTTT. Translation gives CATSAGTVAGELFF.

A note on this clone: The same CDR3 is also encoded by other DNA sequences in this sample. The V and J genes are TRBV5-1 and TRBJ1-3, with D maybe TRBD1 (6 bases). Germline CDR1 is SGHRS and CDR2 is YFSETQ. This CDR3 comprises 14 residues. Deletions cut 2 bases from V and 2 bases from J, with 8 bases between. Written as DNA, the CDR3 is TGCGCCAGCAGCTTAGGGGGACCTGGAAACACCATATATTTT. It yields the protein CASSLGGPGNTIYF. The full variable domain, completed using reference TRBV5-1 and TRBJ1-3, is KAGVTQTPRYLIKTRGQQVTLSCSPISGHRSVSWYQQTPGQGLQFLFEYFSETQRNKGNFPGRFSGRQFSNSRSEMNVSTLELGDSALYLCASSLGGPGNTIYFGEGSWLTVV.

The chain has TRBV11-2 and TRBJ2-2; tentative D call: TRBD2 (6 bases). Trimming left V 5 bases short and J 6 bases short, with 19 bases between. CDR3 length: 16 amino acids. The V gene's germline CDR1 is SGHAT and CDR2 FQNNGV. The CDR3 is CASSPGFAWRAGELFF. CDR3 bases: TGTGCCAGCAGCCCCGGGTTCGCCTGGAGGGCCGGGGAGCTGTTTTTT.

The V gene is TRBV18, the J gene TRBJ1-5; 8 bases are shared with TRBD1. V trimming: 4 bases; J trimming: 0 bases; junction bases outside the gene matches: 8. There are 17 residues in the CDR3. The germline V gene has CDR1 KGHSH and CDR2 LQKENI. The CDR3 region has the DNA TGTGCCAGCTCACGTCAGACAGGGGCTAATAGCAATCAGCCCCAGCATTTT. Protein product: CASSRQTGANSNQPQHF.

In DNA, the CDR3 is TGTGCCAGCAGTCCGGGGACAGGGATCCCTCTTGGGAATTCACCCCTCCACTTT. This translates into CASSPGTGIPLGNSPLHF. The chain uses TRBV27 and TRBJ1-6; 9 bases map to TRBD1. This CDR3 is 18 amino acids long. V lost 5 bases and J lost 7; bases outside the gene matches: 15. The germline gives CDR1 MNHEY, CDR2 SMNVEV (reference sequence).

This clone has only a few counts. The rearrangement joins TRBV12-5 to TRBJ2-3, with 7 bases lining up with TRBD1. Trimming cost V 6 bases and J 4 bases; bases outside gene matches: 16. The CDR3 length is 17 residues. Germline V gene lookup returns CDR1 LGHNT and CDR2 FRNRAP. The CDR3 reads CASGLQTGAGPADTQYF. The CDR3 DNA reads TGTGCTAGTGGACTCCAAACAGGGGCAGGTCCTGCAGATACGCAGTATTTT.

The chain joins TRBV9 to TRBJ2-3; maybe TRBD2 (6 bases). The CDR3 has 16 residues. The V gene's germline CDR1 is SGDLS and CDR2 YYNGEE. Deletions cut 0 bases from V and 5 bases from J, with 16 bases between. The CDR3 spells CASSVDWDLTRDTQYF. CDR3 coding DNA: TGTGCCAGCAGCGTAGATTGGGACTTAACTAGAGATACGCAGTATTTT.

The chain combines TRBV7-8 with TRBJ1-1; 7 bases match TRBD1. Germline CDR1 is SGHVS and CDR2 is FQNEAQ. The CDR3 spans 15 residues. J lost 7 bases, V lost 1 base, and 9 bases had no gene match. The CDR3 bases are TGTGCCAGCAGCTTAGGGAGGGGGCAGAAACTTGAAGCTTTCTTT. As protein: CASSLGRGQKLEAFF.

The chain employs TRBV5-1 and TRBJ1-1; 7 bases fit TRBD1. The CDR3 loop spans 13 amino acids. CDR1 and CDR2 from the germline V gene are SGHRS and YFSETQ. V lost 5 bases and J lost 5; bases outside the gene matches: 6. The CDR3 here is CASSQTGNTEAFF. Written as DNA, the CDR3 is TGCGCCAGCAGTCAGACAGGGAATACTGAAGCTTTCTTT. Full variable domain (missing parts from reference TRBV5-1 and TRBJ1-1): KAGVTQTPRYLIKTRGQQVTLSCSPISGHRSVSWYQQTPGQGLQFLFEYFSETQRNKGNFPGRFSGRQFSNSRSEMNVSTLELGDSALYLCASSQTGNTEAFFGQGTRLTVV.

The chain is built from TRBV7-8 and TRBJ1-1; 7 bases align to TRBD1. CDR3 length equals 16 residues. Germline loops: CDR1 SGHVS, CDR2 FQNEAQ. The V gene end was trimmed by 5 bases and the J gene end by 6 bases; junction bases not matched to a gene: 15. The CDR3 loop reads CASSLFGAGGYAEAFF. The CDR3 nucleotides read TGTGCCAGCAGCCTGTTCGGGGCAGGGGGTTATGCTGAAGCTTTCTTT. The full variable domain, with the rest looked up from reference TRBV7-8 and TRBJ1-1, is GAGVSQSPRYKVAKRGQDVALRCDPISGHVSLFWYQQALGQGPEFLTYFQNEAQLDKSGLPSDRFFAERPEGSVSTLKIQRTQQEDSAVYLCASSLFGAGGYAEAFFGQGTRLTVV.

This CDR3 is CASSVSRSSGNTIYF. CDR3 in DNA: TGTGCCAGCAGCGTCAGTCGGAGCTCTGGAAACACCATATATTTT. The V call is TRBV7-6, the J call TRBJ1-3, with D unresolved. Trimming stripped 5 bases from V and 0 bases from J, with 11 bases between. This CDR3 contains 15 residues. The V gene's germline CDR1 is SGHVS and CDR2 FNYEAQ.

This clone was observed a handful of times. The chain links TRBV6-5 to TRBJ1-2; TRBD1 matches 8 bases. The CDR3 has 15 amino acids. The germline V gene has CDR1 MNHEY and CDR2 SVGAGI. V lost 5 bases to trimming and J lost 6 bases; unmatched junction nucleotides: 11. As DNA, the CDR3 is TGTGCCAGCAGTAACGGACAGGGAAGCCTTAATGGCTACACCTTC. Its translation is CASSNGQGSLNGYTF.

This sequence joins TRBV5-1 and TRBJ2-1; 7 bases fit TRBD2. Germline V gene data show CDR1 as SGHRS and CDR2 as YFSETQ. The junction had 7 bases not matched to a gene; V was cut back by 2 bases and J by 5 bases. This CDR3 is built from 15 residues. As DNA, the CDR3 is TGCGCCAGCAGCTTCGAAGCGGGGCGCCACAATGAGCAGTTCTTC. As protein: CASSFEAGRHNEQFF.

With respect to this clone: A junction boundary mismatches the germline segment, possibly from a read error. This chain joins TRBV12-3 or TRBV12-4 and TRBJ1-5; maybe TRBD1 (5 bases). The CDR3 is 12 amino acids. The CDR3 loop is CASSARGAGGIF. CDR3 DNA: TGTGCCAGCAGTGCGAGGGGCGCGGGCGGGATCTTT.

The chain couples TRBV30 to TRBJ1-5; tentatively, D is TRBD1 (5 bases). The ends were cut back, 0 bases at V and 1 base at J, with 10 bases in the middle. The CDR3 totals 15 residues. CDR1 GTSNPN and CDR2 SVGIG come from the germline V gene (reference sequence). CDR3 bases: TGTGCCTGGAGTGTGATGGGGCAGAGCAATCAGCCCCAGCATTTT. Its protein is CAWSVMGQSNQPQHF.

The chain uses TRBV9 and TRBJ2-1, with D perhaps TRBD1 (6 bases). The V end lost 2 bases, the J end lost 7 bases, and 13 bases lay between the germline ends. This CDR3 is built from 14 residues. The germline CDR1 and CDR2 sequences are SGDLS and YYNGEE. The CDR3 reads CASSVNLQGNEQFF. Here the CDR3 DNA reads TGTGCCAGCAGCGTTAATCTACAGGGAAATGAGCAGTTCTTC.

The J gene is TRBJ2-3, the V gene TRBV25-1; no clear D. CDR1 is MGHDK, CDR2 SYGVNS, per germline. The length of the CDR3 is 14 residues. V dropped 0 bases and J dropped 5 bases, with 9 bases sitting between them. The CDR3 sequence: CASSEYGLQDTQYF. CDR3 nucleotide sequence: TGTGCCAGCAGTGAATATGGGCTCCAAGATACGCAGTATTTT.

V is TRBV6-2 or TRBV6-3 and J is TRBJ2-3, with D possibly being TRBD1 (5 bases). Germline V gene lookup returns CDR1 MNHEY and CDR2 SVGEGT. The CDR3 sequence is 14 residues long. The ends were cut back, 2 bases at V and 5 bases at J, with 11 bases in the middle. In nucleotides, the CDR3 is TGTGCCAGCAGTTACCAGGGTGAGGAAGATACGCAGTATTTT. Amino acids: CASSYQGEEDTQYF.